This TCR beta chain was obtained from a study of CD8+CD57+ T cells in acquired aplastic anemia. The study, taken as a whole, reports: Some 31 CD8+ CDR3 sequences were shared between patients and controls.

Sequenced patients had shown CD8+CD57+ cell expansion by flow cytometry. Every one of the patients had aplastic anemia (severe, acquired). Deletions cut 0 bases from V and 5 bases from J, with 10 bases between. From germline, CDR1 is SNHLY and CDR2 FYNNEI. The CDR3 runs to 14 residues. Using genomic DNA as the template, TCR beta VDJ and CDR3 profiling was carried out. TCRdb reanalysed the reads using MiXCR and keeps one entry per CDR3 protein. Of 150,000 to 200,000 distinct CDR3 sequences in the sample, approximately 48% are singletons; the top ten hold about 1.8%. As regards this clonotype: The antigen is not known.

This receptor was obtained from a human donor with aplastic anemia. The sample was sorted CD4+, CD8+, or CD8+CD57+ T cells (not recorded which) from PBMCs. V gene TRBV2 combines with J gene TRBJ2-5; D unclear. CDR3 DNA sequence: TGTGCCAGCAGTGAAGCGAGAACAAGCGAGACCCAGTACTTC. Residues: CASSEARTSETQYF.